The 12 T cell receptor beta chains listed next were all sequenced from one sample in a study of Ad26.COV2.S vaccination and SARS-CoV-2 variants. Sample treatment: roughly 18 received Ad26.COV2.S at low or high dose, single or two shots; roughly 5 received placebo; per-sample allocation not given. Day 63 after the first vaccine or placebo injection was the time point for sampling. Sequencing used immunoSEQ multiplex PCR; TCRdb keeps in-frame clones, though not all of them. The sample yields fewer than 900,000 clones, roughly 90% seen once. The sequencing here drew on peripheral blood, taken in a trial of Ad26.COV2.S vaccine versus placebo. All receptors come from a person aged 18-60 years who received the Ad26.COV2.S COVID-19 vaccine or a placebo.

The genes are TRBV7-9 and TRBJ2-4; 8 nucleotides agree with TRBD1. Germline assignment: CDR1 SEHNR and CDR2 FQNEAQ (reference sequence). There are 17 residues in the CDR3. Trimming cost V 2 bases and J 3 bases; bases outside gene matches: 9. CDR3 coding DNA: TGTGCCAGCAGCTTAATCGTGGCAGGGGGCGACAAAAACATTCAGTACTTC. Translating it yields CASSLIVAGGDKNIQYF.

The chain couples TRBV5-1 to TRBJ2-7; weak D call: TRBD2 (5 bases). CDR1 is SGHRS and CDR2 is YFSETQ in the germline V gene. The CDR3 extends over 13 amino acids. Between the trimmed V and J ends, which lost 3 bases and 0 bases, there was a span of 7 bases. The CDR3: CASSYEGSYEQYF. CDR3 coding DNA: TGCGCCAGCAGCTACGAGGGCTCCTACGAGCAGTACTTC.

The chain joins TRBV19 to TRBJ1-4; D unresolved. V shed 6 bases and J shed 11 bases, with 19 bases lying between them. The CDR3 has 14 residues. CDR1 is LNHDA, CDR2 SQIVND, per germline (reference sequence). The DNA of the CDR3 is TGTGCCAGTAGCCACATCCCTCGGGATGGGAAACTGTTTTTT. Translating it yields CASSHIPRDGKLFF.

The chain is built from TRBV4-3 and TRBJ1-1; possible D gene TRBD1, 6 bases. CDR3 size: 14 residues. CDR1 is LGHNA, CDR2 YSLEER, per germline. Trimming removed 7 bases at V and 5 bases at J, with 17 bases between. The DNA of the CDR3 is TGCGCCAGCACGAGGACAGATTTAAAAACTGAAGCTTTCTTT. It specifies CASTRTDLKTEAFF.

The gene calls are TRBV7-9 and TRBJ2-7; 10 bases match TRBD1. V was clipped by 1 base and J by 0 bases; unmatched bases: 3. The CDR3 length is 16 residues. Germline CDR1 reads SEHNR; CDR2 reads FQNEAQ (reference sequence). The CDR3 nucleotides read TGTGCCAGCAGCTTAGTGGGACAGGGGAGCTCCTACGAGCAGTACTTC. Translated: CASSLVGQGSSYEQYF. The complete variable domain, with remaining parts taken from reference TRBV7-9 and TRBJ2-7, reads DTGVSQNPRHKITKRGQNVTFRCDPISEHNRLYWYRQTLGQGPEFLTYFQNEAQLEKSRLLSDRFSAERPKGSFSTLEIQRTEQGDSAMYLCASSLVGQGSSYEQYFGPGTRLTVT.

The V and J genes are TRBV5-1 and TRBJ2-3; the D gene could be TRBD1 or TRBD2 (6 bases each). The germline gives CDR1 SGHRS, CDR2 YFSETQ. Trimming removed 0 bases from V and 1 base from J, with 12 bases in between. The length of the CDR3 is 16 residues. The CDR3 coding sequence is TGCGCCAGCAGCTTGGTTACAGGGACTGGCACAGATACGCAGTATTTT. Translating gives CASSLVTGTGTDTQYF.

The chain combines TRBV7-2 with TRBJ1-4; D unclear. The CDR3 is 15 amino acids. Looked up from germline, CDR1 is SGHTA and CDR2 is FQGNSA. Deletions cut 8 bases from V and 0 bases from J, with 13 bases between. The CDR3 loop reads CASARDRATNEKLFF. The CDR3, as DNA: TGTGCCAGCGCACGCGACCGAGCAACTAATGAAAAACTGTTTTTT. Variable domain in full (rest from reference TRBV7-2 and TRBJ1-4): GAGVSQSPSNKVTEKGKDVELRCDPISGHTALYWYRQSLGQGLEFLIYFQGNSAPDKSGLPSDRFSAERTGGSVSTLTIQRTQQEDSAVYLCASARDRATNEKLFFGSGTQLSVL.

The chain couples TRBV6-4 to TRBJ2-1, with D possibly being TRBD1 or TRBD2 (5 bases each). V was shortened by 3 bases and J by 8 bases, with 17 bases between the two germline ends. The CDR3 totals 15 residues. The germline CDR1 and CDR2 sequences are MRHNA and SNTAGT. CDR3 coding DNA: TGTGCCAGCAGTGAAGGGCGAGGGGCTAGCTATGAGCAGTTCTTC. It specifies CASSEGRGASYEQFF.

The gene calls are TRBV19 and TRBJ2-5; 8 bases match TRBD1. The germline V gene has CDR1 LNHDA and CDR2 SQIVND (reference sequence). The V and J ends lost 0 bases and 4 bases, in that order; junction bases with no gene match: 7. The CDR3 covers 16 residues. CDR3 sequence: CASSIDSQGARETQYF. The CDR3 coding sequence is TGTGCCAGTAGTATAGATTCCCAGGGGGCACGAGAGACCCAGTACTTC.

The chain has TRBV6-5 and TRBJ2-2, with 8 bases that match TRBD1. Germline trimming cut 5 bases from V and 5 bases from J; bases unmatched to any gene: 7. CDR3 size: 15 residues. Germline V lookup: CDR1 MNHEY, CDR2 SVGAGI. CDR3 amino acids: CASSNGQGYTGELFF. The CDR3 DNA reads TGTGCCAGCAGTAACGGACAGGGTTATACCGGGGAGCTGTTTTTT.

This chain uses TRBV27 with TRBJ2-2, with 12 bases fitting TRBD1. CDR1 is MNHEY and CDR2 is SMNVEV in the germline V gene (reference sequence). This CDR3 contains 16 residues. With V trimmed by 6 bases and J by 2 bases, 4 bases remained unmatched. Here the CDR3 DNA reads TGTGCCAGCAGGCCCGGGACAGGGGGCAACACCGGGGAGCTGTTTTTT. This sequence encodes CASRPGTGGNTGELFF.

The CDR3 loop is CASSLVGEGTGELFF. Here the CDR3 DNA reads TGCGCCAGCAGCTTGGTAGGGGAGGGCACCGGGGAGCTGTTTTTT. The rearrangement uses TRBV5-1 and TRBJ2-2; 7 bases line up with TRBD2. The CDR3 totals 15 residues. Germline loops: CDR1 SGHRS, CDR2 YFSETQ. V trimming: 0 bases; J trimming: 4 bases; junction bases outside the gene matches: 3.